The 10 T cell receptor beta chains listed next were all sequenced from one sample in a study of shared clonotypes between healthy human individuals (dated by TCRdb to between 2020 and 2021). The library relied on the immunoSEQ multiplex PCR assay. Held by TCRdb, this immuneACCESS table contains in-frame sequences only and omits some clones. Under half of the omission traces to an unresolved V gene where checked; the cause of the rest is unknown. Present in this sample are approximately 2.5 million clones, around nine tenths of which were seen just once. More than 0.12% of the sample lies in the top ten. What was sequenced was naive CD4+ T cells sorted from blood. The cell subset or site tag for this specimen amounts to: CD45RA+ positively selected. The source is a man aged 18 to 29 in good health.

V gene TRBV7-2 combines with J gene TRBJ2-7, with D perhaps matching TRBD2 (7 bases). With 4 bases removed from V and 5 bases from J, the gap between germline ends came to 18 bases. From germline, CDR1 is SGHTA and CDR2 FQGNSA. CDR3 length equals 15 residues. The CDR3: CASSSRGLAQNEQYF. CDR3 DNA: TGTGCCAGCAGCTCGCGGGGGCTGGCCCAGAACGAGCAGTACTTC.

The rearrangement uses TRBV10-3 and TRBJ2-5, with D unclear. Germline CDR1 ENHRY, CDR2 SYGVKD. The V gene lost 2 bases and the J gene lost 5 bases, with 9 bases spanning the gap. The CDR3 is 13 residues long. The CDR3 reads CAISESHAETQYF. CDR3 in DNA: TGTGCCATCAGTGAGAGTCATGCGGAGACCCAGTACTTC.

Of note for this clone: Other DNA sequences in the same sample also yield this CDR3. The genes are TRBV7-9 and TRBJ1-4; a weak D match, TRBD1 (5 bases). V gave up 4 bases and J gave up 8 bases, with 14 bases separating them. CDR1 is SEHNR, CDR2 FQNEAQ, per germline (reference sequence). The CDR3 totals 14 residues. CDR3: CASSSQGSGEKLFF. The DNA of the CDR3 is TGTGCCAGCAGCTCTCAGGGAAGCGGGGAAAAACTGTTTTTT.

The V call is TRBV30, the J call TRBJ1-5; perhaps TRBD1 as D (5 bases). V lost 1 base, J lost 0 bases, and 13 bases lay in between. CDR3 length equals 16 residues. Germline V gives CDR1 GTSNPN, CDR2 SVGIG (reference sequence). In nucleotides, the CDR3 is TGTGCCTGGAGTGGCCGTGGGGGGGGTAGCAATCAGCCCCAGCATTTT. It yields the protein CAWSGRGGGSNQPQHF.

The chain recombines TRBV5-6 with TRBJ1-2; the match to TRBD1 covers 11 bases. This CDR3 is 14 amino acids long. Unmatched junction bases numbered 3, after V lost 2 bases and J lost 6 bases. CDR1 and CDR2 (germline): SGHDT, YYEEEE. The CDR3 nucleotides are TGTGCCAGCAGCTTTGGACAGGGGGCGGATGGCTACACCTTC. Amino acid sequence: CASSFGQGADGYTF.

This clone was counted once. The chain combines TRBV5-1 with TRBJ2-7; 9 nucleotides match TRBD1. CDR1 and CDR2 from the germline V gene are SGHRS and YFSETQ. This CDR3 is built from 15 residues. V lost 1 base, J lost 3 bases, and 5 bases stayed unmatched. CDR3 sequence (DNA): TGCGCCAGCAGCTTGTACGGGACAGGGAACTACGAGCAGTACTTC. Encoded protein: CASSLYGTGNYEQYF. Complete variable domain (other parts from reference TRBV5-1 and TRBJ2-7): KAGVTQTPRYLIKTRGQQVTLSCSPISGHRSVSWYQQTPGQGLQFLFEYFSETQRNKGNFPGRFSGRQFSNSRSEMNVSTLELGDSALYLCASSLYGTGNYEQYFGPGTRLTVT.

This chain links TRBV2 with TRBJ2-3, with 9 nucleotides matching TRBD2. CDR3 size: 15 residues. Germline loops: CDR1 SNHLY, CDR2 FYNNEI. Trimming cost V 4 bases and J 6 bases; bases outside gene matches: 8. CDR3 bases: TGTGCCAGCAGTGCGCGGGAGGGACCCTCCGATACGCAGTATTTT. Protein sequence: CASSAREGPSDTQYF. The full variable domain, rest sourced from reference TRBV2 and TRBJ2-3, is EPEVTQTPSHQVTQMGQEVILRCVPISNHLYFYWYRQILGQKVEFLVSFYNNEISEKSEIFDDQFSVERPDGSNFTLKIRSTKLEDSAMYFCASSAREGPSDTQYFGPGTRLTVL.

In this sample, this clone turned up a few times. This chain links TRBV29-1 with TRBJ1-1, with D possibly TRBD1 on 5 matching bases. The germline V and J ends were trimmed by 7 bases and 1 base, with 10 bases remaining between them. This CDR3 has 12 amino acids. Germline CDR1 is SQVTM and CDR2 is ANQGSEA. The CDR3: CSGRTPNTEAFF. DNA for the CDR3: TGCAGCGGCCGGACACCGAACACTGAAGCTTTCTTT.

About this clone itself: Other DNA variants within this sample encode the same CDR3. The V and J genes are TRBV18 and TRBJ1-3, with 8 bases lining up with TRBD1. Germline CDR1 reads KGHSH; CDR2 reads LQKENI. The CDR3 is 15 amino acids. Trimming at V came to 2 bases and at J to 4 bases, leaving 4 bases not matched to a gene. The CDR3 here is CASSPGQGSGNTIYF. The CDR3 DNA sequence: TGTGCCAGCTCACCAGGACAGGGATCAGGAAACACCATATATTTT.

The genes are TRBV5-4 and TRBJ2-7, with 11 positions matching TRBD2. Trimming at V came to 3 bases and at J to 6 bases, leaving 5 bases not matched to a gene. Germline V gene data show CDR1 as SGHNT and CDR2 as YYREEE (reference sequence). This CDR3 contains 14 residues. The CDR3 reads CASSSLAGGLEQYF. In DNA form, the CDR3 reads TGTGCCAGCAGCTCTCTAGCGGGGGGTCTCGAGCAGTACTTC.